This TCR beta chain was sequenced during a study of control samples from healthy donors and cancer patients. Data came from immunoSEQ multiplex PCR; TCRdb stores just in-frame clones and leaves some out. This sample yields 150,000 to 200,000 clones, of which about 94% are seen a single time; about 0.64% belongs to the top ten. The material sequenced was blood. The clonotype originates from a woman in her 30s in good health.

In nucleotides, the CDR3 is TGTGCCAGCAATGGCGGACGTTACAATGAGCAGTTCTTC. Translating gives CASNGGRYNEQFF. The rearrangement uses TRBV7-2 and TRBJ2-1; D is ambiguous. This CDR3 comprises 13 residues. Trimming shortened V by 7 bases and J by 4 bases, and 11 bases separated the two germline ends. Germline lookup yields CDR1 SGHTA and CDR2 FQGNSA.